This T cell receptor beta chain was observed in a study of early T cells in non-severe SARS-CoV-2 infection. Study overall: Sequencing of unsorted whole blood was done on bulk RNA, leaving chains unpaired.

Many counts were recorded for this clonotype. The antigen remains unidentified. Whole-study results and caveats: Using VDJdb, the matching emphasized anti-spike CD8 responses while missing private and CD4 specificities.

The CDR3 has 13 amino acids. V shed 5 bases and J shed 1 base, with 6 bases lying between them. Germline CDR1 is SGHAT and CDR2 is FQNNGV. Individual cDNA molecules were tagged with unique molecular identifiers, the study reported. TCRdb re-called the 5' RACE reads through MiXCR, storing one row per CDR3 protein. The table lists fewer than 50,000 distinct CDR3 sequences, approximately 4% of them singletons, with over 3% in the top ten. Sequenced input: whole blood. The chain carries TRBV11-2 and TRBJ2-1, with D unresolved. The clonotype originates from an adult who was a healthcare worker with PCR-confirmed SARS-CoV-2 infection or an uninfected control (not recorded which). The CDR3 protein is CASSPGSYNEQFF. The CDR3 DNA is TGTGCCAGCAGCCCCGGATCCTACAATGAGCAGTTCTTC.